A selection of T cell receptor beta chains follows, all from one sample in a study of T-cell reconstitution after alpha-beta-depleted transplantation in children. TCRdb used MiXCR to reprocess the PCR reads, holding one entry per CDR3 protein. Here the sample spans 700,000 to 950,000 distinct CDR3 sequences, 16% being singletons. Sequenced here: PBMCs, mostly from graft donor cells, sampled 360 days after TCRalphabeta/CD19-depleted stem cell transplant. The receptor source for this set is a male patient between 10 and 17 years old who had a stem cell transplant for acute lymphoblastic leukemia, so the T cells may come from the graft donor. The CDR3 runs from the conserved cysteine through the conserved F or W. The D gene is left open where the match is weak. Clone size appears in some rows only: once, few, many, or a class for an expanded clone.

j_call clone_size v_call d_call cdr3_aa cdr3_nt
TRBJ2-7 few TRBV12-3/TRBV12-4 . CASSLSPANYEQYF TGTGCCAGCAGTTTAAGTCCGGCGAACTACGAGCAGTACTTC
TRBJ2-1 few TRBV5-1 TRBD2 CASSLEAGGLYNEQFF TGCGCCAGCAGCTTGGAGGCGGGAGGACTGTACAATGAGCAGTTCTTC
TRBJ2-3 few TRBV6-4 . CASSDSTRQNGTPLSRTQYF TGTGCCAGCAGTGACTCGACCCGACAGAATGGGACTCCCCTCTCCCGTACGCAGTATTTT
TRBJ2-1 . TRBV6-1 . CASSEIGLSGLYNEQFF TGTGCCAGCAGTGAAATAGGGCTTAGCGGCCTCTACAATGAGCAGTTCTTC
TRBJ1-2 . TRBV12-3/TRBV12-4 . CASSLARRYGYTF TGTGCCAGCAGTTTAGCGCGTCGATATGGCTACACCTTC
TRBJ1-2 . TRBV27 . CASTTAGYGYTF TGTGCCAGCACCACGGCGGGCTATGGCTACACCTTC
TRBJ2-7 . TRBV6-5 TRBD2 CASSYPLTSGIYEQYF TGTGCCAGCAGTTACCCATTGACTAGCGGCATCTACGAGCAGTACTTC
TRBJ1-4 many TRBV20-1 TRBD1 CSAKQGLGTNEKLFF TGCAGTGCGAAACAGGGGCTCGGTACTAATGAAAAACTGTTTTTT
TRBJ2-1 few TRBV7-2 . CASSLSPGWRHNEQFF TGTGCCAGCAGCTTATCTCCCGGGTGGCGCCACAATGAGCAGTTCTTC
TRBJ1-4 . TRBV4-1 . CASSQDPPGGQGGEKLFF TGCGCCAGCAGCCAAGATCCCCCGGGGGGGCAGGGTGGAGAAAAACTGTTTTTT
TRBJ2-7 . TRBV4-2 TRBD2 CASSQLETSSHEQYF TGTGCCAGCAGCCAACTTGAGACTAGCTCCCACGAGCAGTACTTC
TRBJ1-5 few TRBV6-5 TRBD1 CASRWDRGQPQHF TGTGCCAGCAGGTGGGACAGAGGACAGCCCCAGCATTTT
TRBJ2-1 once TRBV5-1 TRBD1 CASSLGTGAGVNEQFF TGCGCCAGCAGCTTGGGGACAGGGGCAGGGGTCAATGAGCAGTTCTTC
TRBJ2-3 . TRBV5-1 TRBD1 CASSLGTGNTDTQYF TGCGCCAGCAGCTTAGGGACAGGTAATACAGATACGCAGTATTTT
TRBJ2-1 few TRBV19 . CAASGGVYNEQFF TGTGCCGCCTCAGGGGGGGTCTACAATGAGCAGTTCTTC
TRBJ2-3 few TRBV20-1 . CSAEEPVSVTQYF TGCAGTGCTGAAGAACCCGTTTCCGTTACGCAGTATTTT
TRBJ2-1 many TRBV20-1 TRBD2 CSATDGLAEGDEQFF TGCAGTGCGACCGATGGACTAGCGGAAGGGGATGAGCAGTTCTTC
TRBJ2-7 . TRBV7-7 . CASSLAPEYEQYF TGTGCCAGCAGCTTAGCGCCGGAGTACGAGCAGTACTTC
TRBJ2-2 few TRBV21-1 . CASSKECGTGELFF TGTGCCAGCAGCAAAGAGTGCGGGACCGGGGAGCTGTTTTTT
TRBJ2-5 . TRBV6-6 . CASSTAQETQYF TGTGCCAGCAGTACCGCCCAAGAGACCCAGTACTTC
TRBJ2-1 . TRBV27 . CASTSESSYNEQFF TGTGCCAGCACAAGCGAAAGCTCCTACAATGAGCAGTTCTTC
TRBJ2-7 few TRBV20-1 . CSASGPVREQYF TGCAGTGCTAGCGGGCCGGTACGGGAGCAGTACTTC
TRBJ2-1 . TRBV2 . CASSMPRSENEQFF TGTGCCAGCAGTATGCCACGATCGGAGAATGAGCAGTTCTTC
TRBJ2-7 . TRBV29-1 . CSVESESVYEQYF TGCAGCGTTGAGTCGGAGAGTGTCTACGAGCAGTACTTC
TRBJ1-3 . TRBV7-9 . CASSAIPVPTAGNTIYF TGTGCCAGCAGCGCGATCCCCGTGCCTACAGCGGGAAACACCATATATTTT
TRBJ2-7 few TRBV12-3/TRBV12-4 . CASRGDNYEQYF TGTGCCAGCAGGGGGGACAACTACGAGCAGTACTTC
TRBJ1-4 few TRBV12-3/TRBV12-4 . CASSTRGRGATNEKLFF TGTGCCAGCAGCACACGTGGTAGAGGGGCAACTAATGAAAAACTGTTTTTT
TRBJ1-2 few TRBV4-1 TRBD1 CASSQPPDRAPSNYGYTF TGCGCCAGCAGCCAACCCCCGGACAGGGCCCCTTCAAACTATGGCTACACCTTC
TRBJ2-7 few TRBV18 TRBD2 CASSPLGGLAVYEQYF TGTGCCAGCTCACCCTTAGGAGGACTAGCGGTCTACGAGCAGTACTTC
TRBJ2-7 once TRBV25-1 TRBD1 CASSEWGQGISYEQYF TGTGCCAGCAGTGAATGGGGACAGGGAATCTCCTACGAGCAGTACTTC
TRBJ2-7 few TRBV18 TRBD1 CASSPSDRGQDEQYF TGTGCCAGCTCACCTTCCGACAGGGGGCAGGACGAGCAGTACTTC
TRBJ1-1 . TRBV27 . CASSLLRHRTEAFF TGTGCCAGCAGTTTACTCCGACACCGCACTGAAGCTTTCTTT
TRBJ2-1 . TRBV19 TRBD2 CASTGGLGLAGRSNEQFF TGTGCCAGTACTGGAGGACTTGGACTAGCGGGGAGGTCCAATGAGCAGTTCTTC
TRBJ1-2 . TRBV5-5 . CASSLGAGPAGYTF TGTGCCAGCAGCTTGGGTGCGGGGCCCGCTGGCTACACCTTC
TRBJ2-7 few TRBV6-5 . CASSYSIAAHLYEQYF TGTGCCAGCAGTTACTCGATAGCCGCTCACCTCTACGAGCAGTACTTC
TRBJ2-3 . TRBV5-1 . CASSLPRSTDTQYF TGCGCCAGCAGCTTGCCTAGAAGCACAGATACGCAGTATTTT
TRBJ1-1 few TRBV7-9 . CASSLGRGVNTEAFF TGTGCCAGCAGCTTAGGACGCGGGGTGAACACTGAAGCTTTCTTT
TRBJ2-3 many TRBV5-1 . CASSLVGLGADTQYF TGCGCCAGCAGCTTGGTAGGGTTAGGGGCAGATACGCAGTATTTT
TRBJ2-3 few TRBV10-1 . CASSESRRATDTQYF TGCGCCAGCAGTGAGTCGAGAAGGGCGACAGATACGCAGTATTTT
TRBJ2-2 . TRBV13 . CASSNHNQDFRRTGELFF TGTGCCAGCAGCAACCACAACCAGGACTTTAGGAGGACCGGGGAGCTGTTTTTT
TRBJ2-7 few TRBV5-4 . CASSLSGRSEQYF TGTGCCAGCAGTCTTAGCGGTCGCAGCGAGCAGTACTTC
TRBJ2-3 . TRBV9 . CASSLRPILTDTQYF TGTGCCAGCAGCCTCCGCCCCATACTAACAGATACGCAGTATTTT
TRBJ1-1 few TRBV29-1 . CSVASGTEAFF TGCAGCGTTGCTTCGGGCACTGAAGCTTTCTTT
TRBJ2-3 once TRBV5-4 TRBD2 CASSYGTSGRAADTQYF TGTGCCAGCAGTTACGGGACTAGCGGGAGGGCCGCAGATACGCAGTATTTT
TRBJ1-1 few TRBV12-3/TRBV12-4 . CASSLEKRAFF TGTGCCAGCAGTTTAGAGAAACGAGCTTTCTTT
TRBJ2-2 few TRBV14 . CASTLLVTGELFF TGTGCCAGCACCCTCCTAGTTACCGGGGAGCTGTTTTTT
TRBJ1-1 . TRBV20-1 . CSAVLGTDTEAFF TGCAGTGCCGTCCTGGGGACGGACACTGAAGCTTTCTTT
TRBJ2-1 . TRBV7-9 . CASSPTYNEQFF TGTGCCAGCAGCCCCACTTACAATGAGCAGTTCTTC